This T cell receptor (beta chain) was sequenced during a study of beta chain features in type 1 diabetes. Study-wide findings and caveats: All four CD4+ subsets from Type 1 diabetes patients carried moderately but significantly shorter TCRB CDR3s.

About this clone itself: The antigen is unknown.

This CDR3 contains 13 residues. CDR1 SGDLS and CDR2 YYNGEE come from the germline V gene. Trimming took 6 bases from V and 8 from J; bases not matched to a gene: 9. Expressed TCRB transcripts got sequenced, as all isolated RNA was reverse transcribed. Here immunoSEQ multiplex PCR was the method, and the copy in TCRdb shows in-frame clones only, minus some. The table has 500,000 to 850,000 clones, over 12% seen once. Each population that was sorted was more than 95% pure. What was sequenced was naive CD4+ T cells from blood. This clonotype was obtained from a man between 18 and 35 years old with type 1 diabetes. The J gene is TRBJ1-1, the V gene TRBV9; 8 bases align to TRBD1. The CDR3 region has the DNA TGTGCCAGCACCTCCCAGGGGGCGAGGGAAGCTTTCTTT. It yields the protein CASTSQGAREAFF.